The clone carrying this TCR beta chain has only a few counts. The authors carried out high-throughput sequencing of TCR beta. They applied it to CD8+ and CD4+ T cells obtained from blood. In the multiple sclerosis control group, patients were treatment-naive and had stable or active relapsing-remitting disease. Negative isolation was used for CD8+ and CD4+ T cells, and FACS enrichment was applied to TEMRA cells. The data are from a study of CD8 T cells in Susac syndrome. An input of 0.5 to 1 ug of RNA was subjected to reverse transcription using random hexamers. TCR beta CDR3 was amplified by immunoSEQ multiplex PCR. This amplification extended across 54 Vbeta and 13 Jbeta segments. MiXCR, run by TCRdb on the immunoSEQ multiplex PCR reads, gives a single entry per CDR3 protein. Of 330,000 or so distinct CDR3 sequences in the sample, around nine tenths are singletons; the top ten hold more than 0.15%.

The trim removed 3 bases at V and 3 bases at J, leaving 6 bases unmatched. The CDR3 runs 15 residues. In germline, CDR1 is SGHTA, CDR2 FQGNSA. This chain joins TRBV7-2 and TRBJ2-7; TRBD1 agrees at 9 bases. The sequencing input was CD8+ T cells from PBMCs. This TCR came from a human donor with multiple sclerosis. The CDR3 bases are TGTGCCAGCAGCTTCCCTGACAGGGGGAACTACGAGCAGTACTTC. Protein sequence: CASSFPDRGNYEQYF.